The T cell receptor beta chain under discussion was sequenced for a study of Graves' ophthalmopathy and Graves' hyperthyroidism. Investigators amplified TCR beta CDR3 regions from RNA transcripts. HTBI primers primed a first-round RT-PCR, and a second-round multiplex PCR followed. A single record per CDR3 protein comes from TCRdb applying MiXCR to the multiplex PCR reads. This sample has about 600,000 distinct CDR3 sequences, with less than 40% found just once. Newly diagnosed hyperthyroidism donors, aged 18 to 65, duration under 2 months. Germline values: CDR1 SQVTM, CDR2 ANQGSEA. CDR3 length: 10 residues. The V and J ends lost 6 bases and 8 bases respectively, with 10 bases between them.

The chain links TRBV29-1 to TRBJ1-2, with D possibly being TRBD1 (6 bases). This clonotype was obtained from an adult man with Graves' hyperthyroidism. The specimen sequenced was peripheral blood or thyroid tissue (not recorded which). DNA of the CDR3: TGCAGCGTCGGAGACAGGGGCTACACCTTC. Translated: CSVGDRGYTF.